These T cell receptor beta chains were read from a single sample in a study of CD8+CD57+ T cells in acquired aplastic anemia. TCRdb reprocessed the reads via MiXCR and lists one record per CDR3 protein. The data contain under 500,000 distinct CDR3 sequences, about a third of them singletons. Sequenced input: sorted CD4+, CD8+, or CD8+CD57+ T cells (not recorded which) from PBMCs. Every receptor here comes from a human donor with aplastic anemia. Each CDR3 is given with its conserved first and last residue. D genes are given only for firm matches. Size is stated for part of the rows, as once, few or many counts, or as a class when the clone is expanded.

size	V	D	J	CDR3	DNA
-	TRBV4-3	-	TRBJ1-2	CASSQEVLGFGNYGYTF	TGCGCCAGCAGCCAAGAGGTGTTGGGGTTTGGGAACTATGGCTACACCTTC
-	TRBV20-1	TRBD1	TRBJ2-5	CSADAGTGQETQYF	TGCAGTGCAGACGCCGGGACAGGCCAAGAGACCCAGTACTTC
-	TRBV20-1	-	TRBJ2-7	CSAPSGSSYEQYF	TGCAGTGCCCCTTCGGGCTCTTCCTACGAGCAGTACTTC
few	TRBV20-1	TRBD1	TRBJ1-2	CSAGTGRYPLYGYTF	TGCAGTGCAGGGACAGGGAGGTATCCCTTGTATGGCTACACCTTC
few	TRBV15	TRBD2	TRBJ2-1	CATSRTSGGSSYNEQFF	TGTGCCACCAGCCGGACTAGCGGGGGATCCTCCTACAATGAGCAGTTCTTC
few	TRBV15	TRBD2	TRBJ2-3	CATSSKTSGFTDTQYF	TGTGCCACCAGCAGCAAGACTAGCGGGTTTACAGATACGCAGTATTTT
-	TRBV2	-	TRBJ2-2	CASRTITGELFF	TGTGCCAGTCGGACCATCACCGGGGAGCTGTTTTTT
-	TRBV11-3	TRBD2	TRBJ2-1	CASSSGLAANEQFF	TGTGCCAGCAGCTCCGGACTAGCGGCCAATGAGCAGTTCTTC
many	TRBV9	TRBD2	TRBJ2-7	CASSVGSGLATNEQYF	TGTGCCAGCAGCGTAGGCTCGGGACTAGCGACCAACGAGCAGTACTTC
few	TRBV29-1	-	TRBJ2-4	CSVEAEGGGIQYF	TGCAGCGTTGAGGCGGAGGGGGGAGGCATTCAGTACTTC
many	TRBV19	-	TRBJ2-7	CASSIEGQGSYEQYF	TGTGCCAGTAGTATAGAGGGCCAGGGGTCCTACGAGCAGTACTTC
few	TRBV20-1	TRBD1	TRBJ1-4	CSAWTGKAEKLFF	TGCAGTGCTTGGACAGGAAAGGCCGAAAAACTGTTTTTT